The 8 T cell receptor beta chains in this list originate from one sample, sequenced in a study of immune characterization of retroperitoneal liposarcoma. TCRdb ran MiXCR on the PCR reads and lists one entry per CDR3 protein. The table includes some 9,300 distinct CDR3 sequences, around a third detected once. The sequenced material came from tumor tissue. These receptors were collected from a female donor with retroperitoneal liposarcoma.

V and J are TRBV27 and TRBJ2-1, with 9 bases matching TRBD2. The CDR3 extends over 16 amino acids. V shed 5 bases, J shed 7 bases, and the junction held 12 bases outside the gene matches. Germline V gene lookup returns CDR1 MNHEY and CDR2 SMNVEV (reference sequence). The CDR3 protein is CASSPQGSGRFNEQFF. Written as DNA, the CDR3 is TGTGCCAGCAGTCCCCAGGGTAGCGGGAGATTTAATGAGCAGTTCTTC.

This clonotype was observed a few times. CDR3 nucleotides: TGTGCTAGTGGTTACACCGACAGGGGAGAGACCCAGTACTTC. Translation: CASGYTDRGETQYF. The rearrangement joins TRBV12-5 to TRBJ2-5, with 8 bases aligning to TRBD1. V shed 4 bases and J 4 bases; nucleotides not matched to a gene: 5. Germline V gene lookup returns CDR1 LGHNT and CDR2 FRNRAP. This CDR3 is built from 14 residues.

In this sample, this clonotype is medium-sized. The V and J genes are TRBV6-1 and TRBJ2-1; no clear D gene. The DNA end favors TRBJ2-7, so the J call may be wrong. The CDR3 totals 11 residues. From germline, CDR1 is MNHNS and CDR2 SASEGT. The CDR3 DNA follows: TGTGCCAGCAGTCCCGGCAATGAGCAGTACTTC. As protein: CASSPGNEQYF.

The V call is TRBV10-3, the J call TRBJ2-1, with D uncertain. CDR1 and CDR2 (germline): ENHRY, SYGVKD. The CDR3 has 11 amino acids. Deletions cut 5 bases from V and 6 bases from J, with 5 bases between. CDR3 amino acids: CAISLGNEQFF. In nucleotides, the CDR3 is TGTGCCATCAGTCTTGGCAATGAGCAGTTCTTC.

The chain recombines TRBV6-4 with TRBJ1-5; no definite D call. The CDR3 runs to 14 residues. V was clipped by 5 bases and J by 1 base, with 9 bases between them. Germline assignment: CDR1 MRHNA and CDR2 SNTAGT. The CDR3 region has the DNA TGTGCCAGCAGTTTACCGTTAAGCAATCAGCCCCAGCATTTT. Its translation is CASSLPLSNQPQHF.

The chain couples TRBV10-1 to TRBJ2-1; 12 bases are shared with TRBD1. Germline CDR1 reads WNHNN; CDR2 reads SYGVQD (reference sequence). The trim removed 8 bases at V and 9 bases at J, leaving 8 bases unmatched. The CDR3 runs to 14 residues. The CDR3 region is CASGPGQGAIEQFF. In DNA, the CDR3 is TGCGCCAGCGGACCGGGACAGGGGGCAATTGAGCAGTTCTTC.

The chain uses TRBV6-1 and TRBJ2-1; D is unresolved. Germline assignment: CDR1 MNHNS and CDR2 SASEGT. V shed 7 bases and J shed 13 bases, with 29 bases lying between them. This CDR3 comprises 16 residues. DNA for the CDR3: TGTGCCAGCAAAGTGGAACCCCGGAGTACCCCAGAGACCCAGTTCTTC. The encoded protein is CASKVEPRSTPETQFF.

This chain uses TRBV12-3 or TRBV12-4 with TRBJ1-6, with D possibly TRBD1 on 5 matching bases. Trimming took 6 bases from V and 10 from J, leaving 19 bases between them. The CDR3 has 15 amino acids. CDR3 in DNA: TGTGCCAGCAGCCTCCGTGGGCAGGGAGTGTCACCCCTCCACTTT. This codes for CASSLRGQGVSPLHF.